Listed here are 14 T cell receptor beta chains from one sample, sequenced in a study of shared clonotypes between healthy human individuals. Profiling relied on immunoSEQ multiplex PCR, and the TCRdb table lists in-frame clones only, not all of them. The sample has some 800,000 clones; almost 95% are singletons. Positive CCR7 selection of CD45RO-negative cells yielded the naive CD8 cells, and terminally differentiated effector memory CD45RA+ cells were excluded. Sequencing input: naive CD8+ T cells sorted from blood. All receptors derive from a man between 25 and 39 years old in good health.

This clone has a handful of counts. For the CDR3, the DNA is TGTGCCAGCATCGGCGGTTACTACGAGCAGTACTTC. As protein: CASIGGYYEQYF. The chain combines TRBV6-6 with TRBJ2-7; D remains ambiguous. Germline CDR1 is MNHNY and CDR2 is SVGAGI (reference sequence). The CDR3 covers 12 residues. Trimming removed 7 bases from V and 3 bases from J, with 10 bases in between.

This rearrangement joins TRBV14 to TRBJ2-7; 8 bases align to TRBD1. The CDR3 loop spans 17 amino acids. The V segment lost 0 bases and the J segment 0 bases; nucleotides outside the gene matches: 7. Germline-derived CDR1 and CDR2 are SGHDN and FVKESK. DNA for the CDR3: TGTGCCAGCAGCCAAGAGGGGGAGACAGGGGTCTCCTACGAGCAGTACTTC. Translated, it gives CASSQEGETGVSYEQYF.

This chain connects TRBV5-6 to TRBJ1-2; no firm D call. Germline V lookup: CDR1 SGHDT, CDR2 YYEEEE. Trimming pared 2 bases from V and 4 bases from J, leaving 9 bases between. The CDR3 contains 13 residues. The CDR3: CASSLTSTYGYTF. CDR3 nucleotide sequence: TGTGCCAGCAGCTTAACTTCTACCTATGGCTACACCTTC.

This chain uses TRBV4-2 with TRBJ2-7; D gene ambiguous. The CDR3 consists of 14 residues. Germline V gene data show CDR1 as LGHNA and CDR2 as YNFKEQ. V lost 0 bases and J 0 bases, leaving 6 bases between the germline ends. CDR3 nucleotide sequence: TGTGCCAGCAGCCAAGAGGTTGTCTCCTACGAGCAGTACTTC. This sequence encodes CASSQEVVSYEQYF.

This sequence joins TRBV29-1 and TRBJ1-2; a possible D gene is TRBD1 (5 bases). V lost 3 bases to trimming and J lost 6 bases, with 11 bases between them. The CDR3 consists of 12 residues. The V gene's germline CDR1 is SQVTM and CDR2 ANQGSEA. CDR3 nucleotide sequence: TGCAGCGTTGATCTGGCAGGGCATGGCTACACCTTC. This encodes CSVDLAGHGYTF.

The chain is built from TRBV6-1 and TRBJ2-2; TRBD1 is a possible D gene (6 bases). Trimming pared 6 bases from V and 6 bases from J, leaving 8 bases between. CDR1 is MNHNS and CDR2 is SASEGT in the germline V gene. This CDR3 comprises 12 residues. The CDR3 spells CASSRGAGELFF. The CDR3 bases are TGTGCCAGCAGCAGGGGCGCCGGGGAGCTGTTTTTT.

This chain uses TRBV7-9 with TRBJ2-7; D is unclear. Germline CDR1 SEHNR, CDR2 FQNEAQ (reference sequence). Trimming pared 5 bases from V and 4 bases from J, leaving 12 bases between. The CDR3 totals 13 residues. CDR3 loop: CASSRVGAYEQYF. The CDR3 DNA reads as TGTGCCAGCAGCCGGGTTGGTGCATACGAGCAGTACTTC.

CDR3 sequence: CASSYSQQGVENEQFF. The CDR3 DNA sequence: TGTGCCAGCAGTTACTCGCAACAGGGGGTGGAGAATGAGCAGTTCTTC. This chain joins TRBV6-6 and TRBJ2-1, with 8 bases lining up with TRBD1. The CDR3 spans 16 residues. The V gene end was trimmed by 0 bases and the J gene end by 7 bases; junction bases not matched to a gene: 8. Germline V gene lookup returns CDR1 MNHNY and CDR2 SVGAGI (reference sequence).

The genes are TRBV25-1 and TRBJ1-2; D remains unclear. The CDR3 spans 15 residues. The V end was cut by 4 bases, the J end by 6 bases, with 18 bases between. The germline gives CDR1 MGHDK, CDR2 SYGVNS. Here the CDR3 reads CASSGLDGPLDGYTF. The CDR3 bases are TGTGCCAGCAGTGGCCTGGACGGCCCGTTGGATGGCTACACCTTC.

The chain links TRBV28 to TRBJ2-5; perhaps TRBD1 as D (5 bases). This CDR3 has 14 amino acids. From germline, CDR1 is MDHEN and CDR2 SYDVKM. Trimming removed 3 bases from V and 1 base from J, with 9 bases in between. The CDR3 sequence is CASSFQGLQETQYF. In DNA, the CDR3 is TGTGCCAGCAGTTTTCAGGGCCTCCAAGAGACCCAGTACTTC. The full variable domain, rest sourced from reference TRBV28 and TRBJ2-5, is DVKVTQSSRYLVKRTGEKVFLECVQDMDHENMFWYRQDPGLGLRLIYFSYDVKMKEKGDIPEGYSVSREKKERFSLILESASTNQTSMYLCASSFQGLQETQYFGPGTRLLVL.

This rearrangement joins TRBV5-1 to TRBJ1-1; 12 bases match TRBD1. The V gene's germline CDR1 is SGHRS and CDR2 YFSETQ. V lost 3 bases, J lost 5 bases, and 5 bases stayed unmatched. The CDR3 length is 15 residues. CDR3 sequence (DNA): TGCGCCAGCAGCTGGGGACAGGGGGCGCGAACTGAAGCTTTCTTT. Translated, it gives CASSWGQGARTEAFF.

V is TRBV11-3 and J is TRBJ2-5, with 13 bases fitting TRBD2. Germline CDR1 SGHNT, CDR2 YENEEA. The CDR3 length is 17 residues. Germline trimming cut 5 bases from V and 2 bases from J; bases unmatched to any gene: 8. The CDR3 here is CASSRKPGLAGQETQYF. The CDR3 DNA reads as TGTGCCAGCAGCCGCAAACCGGGACTAGCGGGACAAGAGACCCAGTACTTC.

The genes are TRBV7-9 and TRBJ2-1; D not certain. This CDR3 contains 16 residues. V was pared by 2 bases and J by 0 bases, with 11 bases between. CDR1 and CDR2 from the germline V gene are SEHNR and FQNEAQ (reference sequence). The CDR3 loop is CASSLRSGSSYNEQFF. CDR3 bases: TGTGCCAGCAGCTTAAGGTCAGGAAGCTCCTACAATGAGCAGTTCTTC.

The J gene is TRBJ2-1, the V gene TRBV7-2; the match to TRBD2 covers 14 bases. Germline V CDR1 and CDR2: SGHTA, FQGNSA. Germline trimming cut 3 bases from V and 9 bases from J; bases unmatched to any gene: 7. The CDR3 runs to 16 residues. This CDR3 reads CASSFSLGLAGVEQFF. CDR3 DNA: TGTGCCAGCAGCTTTAGCCTGGGACTAGCGGGAGTTGAGCAGTTCTTC.